The TCR beta chain described here comes from a study of OX40 agonist ivuxolimab in advanced cancers. Sequencing was performed with immunoSEQ multiplex PCR; in TCRdb, only in-frame clones are kept and a portion is missing. The table includes some 61,000 clones, roughly 90% detected once. The CDR3 loop spans 14 amino acids. Germline assignment: CDR1 KGHSH and CDR2 LQKENI. J was trimmed by 3 bases and V by 4 bases; bases with no gene match: 6. The sample here was CD4+ or CD8+ T cells sorted from blood, taken in a trial of the OX40 agonist ivuxolimab. The rearrangement uses TRBV18 and TRBJ2-7, with 7 bases aligning to TRBD1. This sequence originates from an adult with an advanced solid tumor such as melanoma, head and neck, liver or kidney cancer. The CDR3 bases are TGTGCCAGCTCACGCCCAGGGGGATTCTACGAGCAGTACTTC. It is translated as CASSRPGGFYEQYF.